This TCR beta chain was obtained from a study of shared clonotypes between healthy human individuals. Study results and caveats: Sampling covered blood only; tissue repertoires likely differ. It was expected that sequencing depth would affect clonotype sharing among donors.

The CDR3 loop spans 13 amino acids. Germline CDR1 is SQVTM and CDR2 is ANQGSEA. Trimming removed 0 bases at V and 5 bases at J, with 11 bases between. With regard to this clone: No antigen is known for it.

The method was immunoSEQ multiplex PCR; TCRdb's version includes in-frame clones alone and lacks a portion of them. In the table there are some 2,100,000 clones, 95% of which are singletons. The sequenced material came from naive CD4+ T cells sorted from blood. The subset here: CD45RA+ positively selected. J is TRBJ2-7 and V is TRBV29-1, with D possibly matching TRBD2 (6 bases). The TCR originated in a man aged 18 to 29 in good health. The CDR3 here is CSVEDPGGHEQYF. CDR3 bases: TGCAGCGTTGAAGATCCCGGGGGACACGAGCAGTACTTC.